Below, 23 T cell receptor beta chains from the same sample are listed, as sequenced in a study of shared clonotypes between healthy human individuals. Using immunoSEQ multiplex PCR, the repertoire was profiled, and TCRdb retains in-frame clones only, with some absent. The sample lists about 500,000 clones, 75% to 80% occurring once. The sequenced material came from PBMCs. Source of these receptors: a woman aged 40-49 years in good health. Some clones in this sample may be carry-over from other donors' samples.

The chain recombines TRBV18 with TRBJ1-1; D not certain. The CDR3 has 13 amino acids. CDR1 is KGHSH and CDR2 is LQKENI in the germline V gene. The V end lost 1 base, the J end lost 4 bases, and 7 bases lay between the germline ends. The CDR3 bases are TGTGCCAGCTCACCACTGTTTAGCACTGAAGCTTTCTTT. It encodes CASSPLFSTEAFF. Combining the CDR3 with reference TRBV18 and TRBJ1-1 gives the whole variable domain NAGVMQNPRHLVRRRGQEARLRCSPMKGHSHVYWYRQLPEEGLKFMVYLQKENIIDESGMPKERFSAEFPKEGPSILRIQQVVRGDSAAYFCASSPLFSTEAFFGQGTRLTVV.

This chain links TRBV28 with TRBJ2-7; D call uncertain. Germline V gene data show CDR1 as MDHEN and CDR2 as SYDVKM. V dropped 1 base and J dropped 1 base, with 17 bases sitting between them. The CDR3 runs to 17 residues. CDR3 loop: CASSLSETTSVSYEQYF. The CDR3 DNA reads as TGTGCCAGCAGTTTATCGGAAACTACCTCAGTATCCTACGAGCAGTACTTC.

This chain connects TRBV27 to TRBJ1-5; D is perhaps TRBD1 (5 bases). The CDR3 covers 16 residues. Germline values: CDR1 MNHEY, CDR2 SMNVEV (reference sequence). V was pared by 6 bases and J by 0 bases, with 15 bases between. The CDR3 bases are TGTGCCAGCAGCCCTTGGGGGAGGAATAGCAATCAGCCCCAGCATTTT. Protein sequence: CASSPWGRNSNQPQHF.

V gene TRBV6-4 combines with J gene TRBJ2-3; D possibly uses TRBD1 or TRBD2 (7 bases each). The germline V gene encodes CDR1 MRHNA and CDR2 SNTAGT. This CDR3 spans 14 amino acids. Trimming shortened V by 6 bases and J by 2 bases, and 12 bases separated the two germline ends. The CDR3 region has the DNA TGTGCCAGCAGAGGGGAGGGGGCCACAGATACGCAGTATTTT. This sequence encodes CASRGEGATDTQYF.

The chain couples TRBV30 to TRBJ2-7; D not resolved. CDR3 size: 13 residues. Germline V gene sequence: CDR1 GTSNPN, CDR2 SVGIG (reference sequence). The V gene lost 1 base and the J gene lost 6 bases, with 13 bases spanning the gap. The CDR3 here is CAWSGDPGSEQYF. DNA for the CDR3: TGTGCCTGGAGTGGGGATCCTGGGTCCGAGCAGTACTTC.

This clone was detected only once. This chain's CDR3 is CASSPQLGAYNEQFF. CDR3 DNA: TGTGCCAGCTCTCCTCAACTAGGGGCCTACAATGAGCAGTTCTTC. This chain links TRBV18 with TRBJ2-1, with D possibly called TRBD1 or TRBD2 (5 bases each). The CDR3 is 15 amino acids. Germline V lookup: CDR1 KGHSH, CDR2 LQKENI. V shed 6 bases and J shed 2 bases, with 14 bases lying between them.

The J gene is TRBJ1-5, the V gene TRBV2; no clear D gene. Germline CDR1 is SNHLY and CDR2 is FYNNEI. This CDR3 contains 12 residues. V was cut by 5 bases and J by 4 bases, with 6 bases left in between. This CDR3 is CASSFTNQPQHF. The DNA for the CDR3 is TGTGCCAGCAGTTTTACAAATCAGCCCCAGCATTTT. The complete variable domain, with remaining parts taken from reference TRBV2 and TRBJ1-5, reads EPEVTQTPSHQVTQMGQEVILRCVPISNHLYFYWYRQILGQKVEFLVSFYNNEISEKSEIFDDQFSVERPDGSNFTLKIRSTKLEDSAMYFCASSFTNQPQHFGDGTRLSIL.

Here the CDR3 reads CASSLSLAGNQETQYF. The CDR3 DNA reads TGTGCCAGCAGCTTAAGCCTAGCGGGGAACCAAGAGACCCAGTACTTC. This rearrangement joins TRBV7-3 to TRBJ2-5, with 9 bases matching TRBD2. V shed 1 base, J shed 0 bases, and the junction held 3 bases outside the gene matches. The CDR3 runs to 16 residues. Germline CDR1 reads SGHTA; CDR2 reads FQGTGA.

Details on this clone: With a far larger clone one base away, a read error is the likely cause. The CDR3 DNA follows: TGTGCCAGCAACTTAGCTTCCGGGCCTATTTACGAGCAGTACTTC. Protein sequence: CASNLASGPIYEQYF. The chain is built from TRBV7-9 and TRBJ2-7; D is unclear. Germline V gene sequence: CDR1 SEHNR, CDR2 FQNEAQ (reference sequence). This CDR3 has 15 amino acids. Drawing the rest from reference TRBV7-9 and TRBJ2-7, the complete variable domain is DTGVSQNPRHKITKRGQNVTFRCDPISEHNRLYWYRQTLGQGPEFLTYFQNEAQLEKSRLLSDRFSAERPKGSFSTLEIQRTEQGDSAMYLCASNLASGPIYEQYFGPGTRLTVT.

With respect to this clone: This sequence may be a read error, since a much larger clone differs from it by one base. CDR3 sequence (DNA): TGTGCCAGCGGAACTCCGGGACAGTTGAACACCGGGGAGCTGTTTTTT. This codes for CASGTPGQLNTGELFF. V and J are TRBV28 and TRBJ2-2; TRBD1 matches 7 bases. The CDR3 totals 16 residues. CDR1 and CDR2 (germline): MDHEN, SYDVKM. V lost 8 bases to trimming and J lost 1 base; unmatched junction nucleotides: 10.

Only one count was recorded for this clone. The chain combines TRBV6-5 with TRBJ2-7, with 8 bases matching TRBD1. The V and J ends lost 5 bases and 2 bases, in that order; junction bases with no gene match: 5. The germline V gene encodes CDR1 MNHEY and CDR2 SVGAGI. The CDR3 loop spans 14 amino acids. CDR3 sequence reads: CASSPDRGTYEQYF. CDR3 sequence (DNA): TGTGCCAGCAGTCCCGACAGGGGCACCTACGAGCAGTACTTC.

This clone was observed a few times. CDR3 sequence: CAWSEITGPLMNTF. CDR3 DNA: TGTGCCTGGAGTGAAATCACCGGGCCCTTGATGAACACCTTC. V and J are TRBV30 and TRBJ1-2; D remains ambiguous. The V gene's germline CDR1 is GTSNPN and CDR2 SVGIG (reference sequence). The CDR3 is 14 amino acids. V lost 1 base and J 12 bases, leaving 21 bases between the germline ends.

The chain uses TRBV29-1 and TRBJ1-2; possibly TRBD1 for D (6 bases). Deletions cut 2 bases from V and 7 bases from J, with 14 bases between. The CDR3 is 13 amino acids. Germline V CDR1 and CDR2: SQVTM, ANQGSEA. CDR3 in DNA: TGCAGCGTTGAAATGGGCAGGGGAGGTGGCTACACCTTC. This sequence encodes CSVEMGRGGGYTF. The complete variable domain, with remaining parts taken from reference TRBV29-1 and TRBJ1-2, reads SAVISQKPSRDICQRGTSLTIQCQVDSQVTMMFWYRQQPGQSLTLIATANQGSEATYESGFVIDKFPISRPNLTFSTLTVSNMSPEDSSIYLCSVEMGRGGGYTFGSGTRLTVV.

In its sample, this clone was seen a few times. Other nucleotide sequences from this sample produce the same CDR3. The chain uses TRBV5-1 and TRBJ1-2, with D possibly matching TRBD1 (5 bases). The V and J ends lost 4 bases and 2 bases respectively, with 12 bases between them. The CDR3 totals 14 residues. Germline CDR1 is SGHRS and CDR2 is YFSETQ. CDR3 coding DNA: TGCGCCAGCAGCCCCCAGGGTGGGAACTATGGCTACACCTTC. Translating it yields CASSPQGGNYGYTF.

This clone was seen once. This chain joins TRBV6-6 and TRBJ2-5; the D gene could be TRBD1 or TRBD2 (6 bases each). Trimming stripped 8 bases from V and 4 bases from J, with 20 bases between. CDR1 and CDR2 from the germline V gene are MNHNY and SVGAGI (reference sequence). This CDR3 is built from 15 residues. The CDR3, as DNA: TGTGCCAGCTCCCCCCCGGGGGCGCAATCAGAGACCCAGTACTTC. Translation gives CASSPPGAQSETQYF.

This sequence joins TRBV29-1 and TRBJ2-2; D call uncertain. Germline assignment: CDR1 SQVTM and CDR2 ANQGSEA. V lost 4 bases, J lost 2 bases, and 8 bases lay in between. The CDR3 covers 13 residues. CDR3 sequence (DNA): TGCAGCGTTGGCGACCACAACACCGGGGAGCTGTTTTTT. Amino acids: CSVGDHNTGELFF.

The chain is built from TRBV6-5 and TRBJ1-5; D is uncertain. Trimming took 2 bases from V and 4 from J, leaving 9 bases between them. This CDR3 region has 14 residues. In germline, CDR1 is MNHEY, CDR2 SVGAGI. The CDR3 bases are TGTGCCAGCAGTTACGGGCAGCATAATCAGCCCCAGCATTTT. As protein: CASSYGQHNQPQHF.

This clone occurred a few times. The chain carries TRBV7-9 and TRBJ2-1; D is perhaps TRBD2 (6 bases). The germline gives CDR1 SEHNR, CDR2 FQNEAQ (reference sequence). This CDR3 spans 16 amino acids. The V end was cut by 2 bases, the J end by 0 bases, with 11 bases between. CDR3 in amino acids: CASSLWGGTSYNEQFF. CDR3 sequence (DNA): TGTGCCAGCAGCTTATGGGGCGGGACCTCCTACAATGAGCAGTTCTTC. The full variable domain, rest sourced from reference TRBV7-9 and TRBJ2-1, is DTGVSQNPRHKITKRGQNVTFRCDPISEHNRLYWYRQTLGQGPEFLTYFQNEAQLEKSRLLSDRFSAERPKGSFSTLEIQRTEQGDSAMYLCASSLWGGTSYNEQFFGPGTRLTVL.

With respect to this clone: Other DNA sequences in this sample translate to the same CDR3. The V gene is TRBV18, the J gene TRBJ2-5, with D possibly matching TRBD2 (5 bases). V was pared by 0 bases and J by 5 bases, with 10 bases between. The CDR3 length is 14 residues. Germline-derived CDR1 and CDR2 are KGHSH and LQKENI. The CDR3 DNA reads as TGTGCCAGCTCACCACCCGGGGTTAGGGAGACCCAGTACTTC. This gives the protein CASSPPGVRETQYF.

For this clone: A far larger clone is just one base off, so this is likely a read error. CDR3 region: CASSPPPGTGDFGHTF. DNA of the CDR3: TGTGCCAGTAGTCCCCCTCCCGGGACAGGGGACTTTGGCCACACCTTC. The chain links TRBV19 to TRBJ1-2; 10 nucleotides align to TRBD1. The CDR3 loop spans 16 amino acids. Germline assignment: CDR1 LNHDA and CDR2 SQIVND (reference sequence).

The J gene is TRBJ2-7, the V gene TRBV11-2; D may be TRBD2 (6 bases). The V and J ends lost 5 bases and 1 base respectively, with 12 bases between them. The CDR3 loop spans 14 amino acids. From germline, CDR1 is SGHAT and CDR2 FQNNGV. The CDR3 region has the DNA TGTGCCAGCAGCCCCACGGGACTTTCCTACGAGCAGTACTTC. It is translated as CASSPTGLSYEQYF.

This chain connects TRBV28 to TRBJ2-1; 8 bases are a match to TRBD2. The CDR3 loop spans 16 amino acids. The germline V gene encodes CDR1 MDHEN and CDR2 SYDVKM. Losses at the gene ends were 4 bases for V and 6 bases for J; bases not matched to a gene: 11. The DNA for the CDR3 is TGTGCCAGCAGTTCCGAGCGGGAGACAATCCCCAATGAGCAGTTCTTC. Translated: CASSSERETIPNEQFF.

The chain couples TRBV19 to TRBJ2-2; 11 nucleotides align to TRBD2. J was trimmed by 0 bases and V by 6 bases; bases with no gene match: 3. Germline CDR1 is LNHDA and CDR2 is SQIVND (reference sequence). This CDR3 has 16 amino acids. CDR3 protein: CASRLAGGSNTGELFF. DNA for the CDR3: TGTGCCAGTAGGCTAGCGGGAGGTTCGAACACCGGGGAGCTGTTTTTT.